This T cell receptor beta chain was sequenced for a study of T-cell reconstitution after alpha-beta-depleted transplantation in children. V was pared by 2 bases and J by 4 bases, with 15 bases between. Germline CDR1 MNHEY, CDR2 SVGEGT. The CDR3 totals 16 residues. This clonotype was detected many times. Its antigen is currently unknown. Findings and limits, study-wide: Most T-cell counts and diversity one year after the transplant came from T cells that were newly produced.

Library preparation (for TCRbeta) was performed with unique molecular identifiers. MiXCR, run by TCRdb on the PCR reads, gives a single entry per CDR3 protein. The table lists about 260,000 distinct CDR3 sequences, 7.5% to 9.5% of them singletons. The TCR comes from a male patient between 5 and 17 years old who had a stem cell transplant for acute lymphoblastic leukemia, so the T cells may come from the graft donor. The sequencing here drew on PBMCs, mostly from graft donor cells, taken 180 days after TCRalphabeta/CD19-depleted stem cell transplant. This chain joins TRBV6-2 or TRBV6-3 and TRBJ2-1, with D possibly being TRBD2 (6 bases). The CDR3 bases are TGTGCCAGCAGTTACCCGACCGGGGGACCTTACAATGAGCAGTTCTTC. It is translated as CASSYPTGGPYNEQFF.